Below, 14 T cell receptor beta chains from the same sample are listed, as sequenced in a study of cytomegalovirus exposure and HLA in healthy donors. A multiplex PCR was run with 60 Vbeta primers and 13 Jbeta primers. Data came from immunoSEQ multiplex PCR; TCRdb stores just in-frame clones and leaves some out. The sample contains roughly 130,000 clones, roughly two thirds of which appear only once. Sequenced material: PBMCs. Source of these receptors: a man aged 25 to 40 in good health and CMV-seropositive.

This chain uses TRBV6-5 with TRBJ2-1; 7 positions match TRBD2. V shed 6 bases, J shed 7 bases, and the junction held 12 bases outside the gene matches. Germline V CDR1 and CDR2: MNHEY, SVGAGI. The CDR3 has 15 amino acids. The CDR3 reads CASSRHGDYDNEQFF. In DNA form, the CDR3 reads TGTGCCAGCAGCCGACACGGGGACTACGATAATGAGCAGTTCTTC.

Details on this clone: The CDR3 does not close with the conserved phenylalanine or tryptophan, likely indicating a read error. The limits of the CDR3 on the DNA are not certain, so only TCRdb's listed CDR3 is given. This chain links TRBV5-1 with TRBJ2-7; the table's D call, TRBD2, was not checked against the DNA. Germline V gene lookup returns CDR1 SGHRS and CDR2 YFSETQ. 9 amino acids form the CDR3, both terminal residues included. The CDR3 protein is CASCYYPVD.

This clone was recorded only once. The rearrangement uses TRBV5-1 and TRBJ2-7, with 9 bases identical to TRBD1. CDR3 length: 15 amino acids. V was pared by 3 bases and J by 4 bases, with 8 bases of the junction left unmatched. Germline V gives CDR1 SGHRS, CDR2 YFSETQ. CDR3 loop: CASSYTGTGTYEQYF. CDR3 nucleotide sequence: TGCGCCAGCAGCTATACCGGGACAGGGACATACGAGCAGTACTTC. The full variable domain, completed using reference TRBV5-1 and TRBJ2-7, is KAGVTQTPRYLIKTRGQQVTLSCSPISGHRSVSWYQQTPGQGLQFLFEYFSETQRNKGNFPGRFSGRQFSNSRSEMNVSTLELGDSALYLCASSYTGTGTYEQYFGPGTRLTVT.

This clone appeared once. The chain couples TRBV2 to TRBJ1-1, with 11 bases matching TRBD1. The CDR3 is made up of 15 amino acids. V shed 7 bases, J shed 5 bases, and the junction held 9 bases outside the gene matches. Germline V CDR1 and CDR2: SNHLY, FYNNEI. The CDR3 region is CASTGTGGAVTEAFF. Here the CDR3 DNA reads TGTGCCAGCACCGGGACAGGGGGAGCGGTTACTGAAGCTTTCTTT. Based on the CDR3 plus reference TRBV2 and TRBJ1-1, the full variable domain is EPEVTQTPSHQVTQMGQEVILRCVPISNHLYFYWYRQILGQKVEFLVSFYNNEISEKSEIFDDQFSVERPDGSNFTLKIRSTKLEDSAMYFCASTGTGGAVTEAFFGQGTRLTVV.

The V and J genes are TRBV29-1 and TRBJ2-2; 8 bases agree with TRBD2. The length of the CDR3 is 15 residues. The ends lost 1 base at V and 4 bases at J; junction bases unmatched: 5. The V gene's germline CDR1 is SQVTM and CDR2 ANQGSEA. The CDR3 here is CSVEGLAGSTGELFF. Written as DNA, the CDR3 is TGCAGCGTTGAAGGGTTAGCGGGATCCACCGGGGAGCTGTTTTTT.

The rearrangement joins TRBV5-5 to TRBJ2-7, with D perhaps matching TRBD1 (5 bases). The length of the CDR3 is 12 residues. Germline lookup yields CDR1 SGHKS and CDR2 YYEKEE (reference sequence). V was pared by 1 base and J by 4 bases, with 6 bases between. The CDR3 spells CASSLRGYEQYF. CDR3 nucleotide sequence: TGTGCCAGCAGCTTGAGGGGTTACGAGCAGTACTTC.

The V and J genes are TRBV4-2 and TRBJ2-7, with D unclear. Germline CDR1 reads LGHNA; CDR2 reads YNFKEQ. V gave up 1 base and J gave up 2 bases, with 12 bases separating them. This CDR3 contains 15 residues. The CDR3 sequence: CASSQVASTPYEQYF. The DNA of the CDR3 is TGTGCCAGCAGCCAAGTCGCTTCCACTCCCTACGAGCAGTACTTC.

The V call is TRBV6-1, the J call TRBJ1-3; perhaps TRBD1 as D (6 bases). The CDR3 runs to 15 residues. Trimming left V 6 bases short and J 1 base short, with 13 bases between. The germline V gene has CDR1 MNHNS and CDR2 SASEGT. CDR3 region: CASRVTGFSGNTIYF. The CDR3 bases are TGTGCCAGCAGGGTCACAGGGTTTTCTGGAAACACCATATATTTT.

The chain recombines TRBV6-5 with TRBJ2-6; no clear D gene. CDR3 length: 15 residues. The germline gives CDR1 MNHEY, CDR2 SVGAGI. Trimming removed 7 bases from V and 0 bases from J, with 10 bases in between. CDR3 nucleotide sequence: TGTGCCAGCAATCAGTTTTCCTCTGGGGCCAACGTCCTGACTTTC. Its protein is CASNQFSSGANVLTF.

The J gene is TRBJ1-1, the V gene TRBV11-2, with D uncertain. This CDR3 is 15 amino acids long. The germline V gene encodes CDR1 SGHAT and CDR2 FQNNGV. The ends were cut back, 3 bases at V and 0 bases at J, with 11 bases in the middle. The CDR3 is CASSLGRIMNTEAFF. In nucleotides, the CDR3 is TGTGCCAGCAGCTTGGGGAGAATCATGAACACTGAAGCTTTCTTT.

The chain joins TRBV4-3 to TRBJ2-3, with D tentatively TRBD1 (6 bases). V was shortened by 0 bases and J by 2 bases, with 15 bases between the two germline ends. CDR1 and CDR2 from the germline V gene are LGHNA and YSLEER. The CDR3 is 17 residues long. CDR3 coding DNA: TGCGCCAGCAGCCAAGACACTCCGGGACAAGACACAGATACGCAGTATTTT. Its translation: CASSQDTPGQDTDTQYF.

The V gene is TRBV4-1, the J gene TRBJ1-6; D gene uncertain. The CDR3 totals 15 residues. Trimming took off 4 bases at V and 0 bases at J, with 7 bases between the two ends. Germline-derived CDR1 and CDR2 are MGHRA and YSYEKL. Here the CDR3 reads CASSPESSYNSPLHF. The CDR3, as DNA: TGCGCCAGCAGCCCAGAGAGCTCCTATAATTCACCCCTCCACTTT.

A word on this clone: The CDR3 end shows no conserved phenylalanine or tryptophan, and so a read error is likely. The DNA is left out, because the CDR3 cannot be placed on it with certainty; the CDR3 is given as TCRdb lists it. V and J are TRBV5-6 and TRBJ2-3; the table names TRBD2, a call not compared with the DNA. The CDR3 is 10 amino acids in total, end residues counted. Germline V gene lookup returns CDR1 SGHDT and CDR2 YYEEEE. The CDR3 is CASSPRARDG.

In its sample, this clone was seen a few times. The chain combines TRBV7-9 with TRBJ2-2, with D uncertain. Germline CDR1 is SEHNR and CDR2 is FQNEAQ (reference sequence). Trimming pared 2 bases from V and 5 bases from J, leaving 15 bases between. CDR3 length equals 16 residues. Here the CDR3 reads CASSLMELRLTGELFF. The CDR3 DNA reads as TGTGCCAGCAGCTTAATGGAGCTTCGTCTAACCGGGGAGCTGTTTTTT.